This T cell receptor beta chain was sequenced in a study of T cell repertoires in cytomegalovirus infection. TCRdb redid the calling of the reads with MiXCR, one entry per CDR3 protein. The data hold approximately 550,000 distinct CDR3 sequences, with approximately 15% observed a single time. J gave up 4 bases and V 3 bases, and 4 bases lay outside the gene matches. The CDR3 has 14 residues. Germline CDR1 MNHEY, CDR2 SMNVEV (reference sequence). This clonotype occurred many times. The V call is TRBV27, the J call TRBJ1-2; TRBD1 agrees at 8 bases. This TCR derives from a human donor in good health (CMV status not recorded). Some clones in this sample may be carry-over from other donors' samples. The sample taken for sequencing was CD8+ T cells from PBMCs. The CDR3 DNA is TGTGCCAGCAGTTTCGGACAGGGTGTCTATGGCTACACCTTC. Amino acids: CASSFGQGVYGYTF.